Each of the 32 T cell receptor beta chains below was sequenced from the same sample in a study of CD8 T cells in ankylosing spondylitis. Study results and limitations: It appeared that ankylosing spondylitis blood was characterized by a TCR beta motif of several highly homologous variants.

TCRdb reprocessed the 5' RACE reads via MiXCR and lists one record per CDR3 protein. The profile shows 700,000 to 850,000 distinct CDR3 sequences, about 12% of them singletons. These TCRs are of unknown antigen specificity. Sequences were obtained from blood, either unsorted or a sorted T cell fraction (not recorded which). These receptors all come from a male donor with ankylosing spondylitis.

This chain joins TRBV29-1 and TRBJ1-2; D ambiguous. Looked up from germline, CDR1 is SQVTM and CDR2 is ANQGSEA. V lost 3 bases, J lost 5 bases, and 4 bases lay in between. The CDR3 runs to 10 residues. The CDR3 reads CSVDRYGYTF. The CDR3 coding sequence is TGCAGCGTTGATAGATATGGCTACACCTTC.

This clonotype was counted many times. The rearrangement uses TRBV20-1 and TRBJ1-1; D is possibly TRBD1 (6 bases). From germline, CDR1 is DFQATT and CDR2 SNEGSKA (reference sequence). Deletions cut 0 bases from V and 0 bases from J, with 8 bases between. CDR3 length equals 14 residues. The DNA of the CDR3 is TGCAGTGCTAGAGATCAGGGGATGAACACTGAAGCTTTCTTT. It translates to CSARDQGMNTEAFF.

In this sample, this clonotype turned up a few times. This chain links TRBV6-2 or TRBV6-3 with TRBJ2-1, with 7 bases lining up with TRBD2. Germline assignment: CDR1 MNHEY and CDR2 SVGEGT. V shed 6 bases, J shed 4 bases, and the junction held 12 bases outside the gene matches. The CDR3 covers 16 residues. The CDR3 bases are TGTGCCAGCAGCCCCCAGATGAGCGGGAAGTACAATGAGCAGTTCTTC. This encodes CASSPQMSGKYNEQFF.

This clonotype was found many times. This chain connects TRBV6-1 to TRBJ2-5; a weak D match, TRBD2 (6 bases). The CDR3 length is 13 residues. The V and J ends lost 6 bases and 5 bases respectively, with 13 bases between them. Germline CDR1 is MNHNS and CDR2 is SASEGT. CDR3 DNA sequence: TGTGCCAGCAGAAGACAAGGAGGGGAGACCCAGTACTTC. It translates to CASRRQGGETQYF.

In its sample, this clonotype was seen a few times. CDR3 nucleotides: TGCGCCAGCAGCAATGATCGAATTTATGGAGATACGCAGTATTTT. Translation gives CASSNDRIYGDTQYF. V and J are TRBV5-1 and TRBJ2-3; D gene ambiguous. Germline loops: CDR1 SGHRS, CDR2 YFSETQ. V lost 4 bases and J lost 5, with 17 bases in between. CDR3 length equals 15 residues. The full variable domain, completed using reference TRBV5-1 and TRBJ2-3, is KAGVTQTPRYLIKTRGQQVTLSCSPISGHRSVSWYQQTPGQGLQFLFEYFSETQRNKGNFPGRFSGRQFSNSRSEMNVSTLELGDSALYLCASSNDRIYGDTQYFGPGTRLTVL.

This clonotype was observed at least ten times. The chain employs TRBV12-3 or TRBV12-4 and TRBJ2-1; D gene ambiguous. Trimming pared 5 bases from V and 14 bases from J, leaving 16 bases between. This CDR3 is 12 amino acids long. In DNA, the CDR3 is TGTGCCAGCAGTCGACTCTTCCGGAGTAAGTTCTTC. This translates into CASSRLFRSKFF.

V gene TRBV5-5 combines with J gene TRBJ2-3; D uncertain. The V gene lost 4 bases and the J gene lost 0 bases, with 15 bases spanning the gap. The length of the CDR3 is 16 residues. Per germline, CDR1 SGHKS and CDR2 YYEKEE (reference sequence). The CDR3 region is CASSPRRLASTDTQYF. CDR3 in DNA: TGTGCCAGCAGCCCCCGAAGATTAGCTAGCACAGATACGCAGTATTTT.

This clonotype was counted at least ten times. This chain joins TRBV7-6 and TRBJ2-5; perhaps TRBD2 as D (6 bases). CDR1 SGHVS and CDR2 FNYEAQ come from the germline V gene. The CDR3 runs 14 residues. The V and J ends lost 1 base and 4 bases respectively, with 10 bases between them. The chain's CDR3 is CASSLDEGGETQYF. In DNA form, the CDR3 reads TGTGCCAGCAGCTTAGATGAGGGAGGAGAGACCCAGTACTTC.

The CDR3 here is CSARDTGQGDYGYTF. CDR3 DNA sequence: TGCAGTGCTAGAGATACGGGACAGGGTGACTATGGCTACACCTTC. V is TRBV20-1 and J is TRBJ1-2, with TRBD1 identical over 9 bases. CDR1 is DFQATT and CDR2 is SNEGSKA in the germline V gene (reference sequence). The J segment lost 3 bases and the V segment lost 0 bases, leaving 5 bases of the junction unmatched. The length of the CDR3 is 15 residues.

This clonotype showed up just a few times. The rearrangement joins TRBV7-2 to TRBJ2-3, with TRBD2 matching 8 bases. J gave up 8 bases and V 2 bases, and 9 bases lay outside the gene matches. The CDR3 totals 15 residues. CDR1 is SGHTA and CDR2 is FQGNSA in the germline V gene. CDR3 loop: CASSLRGGPRGTQYF. In DNA form, the CDR3 reads TGTGCCAGCAGCTTACGGGGGGGCCCTAGGGGTACGCAGTATTTT.

This clonotype was observed a few times. The chain joins TRBV27 to TRBJ2-3, with TRBD2 matching over 9 bases. J lost 7 bases, V lost 3 bases, and 11 bases had no gene match. This CDR3 has 16 amino acids. Germline V gives CDR1 MNHEY, CDR2 SMNVEV (reference sequence). The CDR3 is CASSFYRSGGPHTQYF. The CDR3 DNA sequence: TGTGCCAGCAGTTTCTACAGGAGCGGGGGGCCGCATACGCAGTATTTT.

This clonotype was seen only a few times. V usage is TRBV28 and J usage is TRBJ2-3; D may be TRBD1 (6 bases). Looked up from germline, CDR1 is MDHEN and CDR2 is SYDVKM. This CDR3 has 16 residues. The V and J ends lost 2 bases and 0 bases respectively, with 12 bases between them. The CDR3 nucleotides read TGTGCCAGCAGTTTAAGGACAGTATTTAGCACAGATACGCAGTATTTT. This gives the protein CASSLRTVFSTDTQYF.

This clonotype appeared a few times. The rearrangement uses TRBV6-2 or TRBV6-3 and TRBJ2-5; unclear D gene. CDR3 length: 14 amino acids. V lost 4 bases and J lost 3, with 12 bases in between. CDR1 MNHEY and CDR2 SVGEGT come from the germline V gene. CDR3 coding DNA: TGTGCCAGCAGTTTCTTAATAATCGAAGAGACCCAGTACTTC. Translating gives CASSFLIIEETQYF.

In its sample, this clonotype was seen many times. The chain is built from TRBV29-1 and TRBJ2-1; maybe TRBD2 (6 bases). V was shortened by 5 bases and J by 4 bases, with 15 bases between the two germline ends. This CDR3 has 14 residues. Germline V lookup: CDR1 SQVTM, CDR2 ANQGSEA. The CDR3 is CSVSGALPYNEQFF. The CDR3 DNA is TGCAGCGTTTCGGGAGCCCTACCTTACAATGAGCAGTTCTTC.

This chain connects TRBV6-1 to TRBJ1-1, with unresolved D. Germline assignment: CDR1 MNHNS and CDR2 SASEGT. Deletions cut 5 bases from V and 2 bases from J, with 15 bases between. The CDR3 extends over 15 amino acids. CDR3 protein: CASSRARTANTEAFF. The CDR3 nucleotides read TGTGCCAGCAGTCGGGCCCGGACGGCCAACACTGAAGCTTTCTTT.

The chain combines TRBV20-1 with TRBJ2-6; tentative D call: TRBD1 (6 bases). Germline-derived CDR1 and CDR2 are DFQATT and SNEGSKA (reference sequence). The CDR3 has 15 amino acids. The V and J ends lost 3 bases and 2 bases respectively, with 11 bases between them. The CDR3 is CSARNRVTGANVLTF. The CDR3, as DNA: TGCAGTGCTAGGAACAGGGTCACTGGGGCCAACGTCCTGACTTTC.

This clonotype was recorded many times. This sequence joins TRBV10-3 and TRBJ2-1; D perhaps matches TRBD2 (5 bases). This CDR3 has 14 amino acids. Germline CDR1 is ENHRY and CDR2 is SYGVKD. V was shortened by 10 bases and J by 4 bases, with 17 bases between the two germline ends. The CDR3 DNA reads as TGTGCCACCTCCTTTCTCGGGGATTACAATGAGCAGTTCTTC. Translating gives CATSFLGDYNEQFF.

This clonotype was seen a handful of times. V usage is TRBV20-1 and J usage is TRBJ2-1; 8 positions agree with TRBD2. Germline CDR1 is DFQATT and CDR2 is SNEGSKA (reference sequence). This CDR3 region has 14 residues. Trimming removed 0 bases from V and 8 bases from J; junction bases left unmatched: 6. CDR3 region: CSARDSGRFYEQFF. In DNA form, the CDR3 reads TGCAGTGCTAGAGACAGCGGGAGATTTTATGAGCAGTTCTTC.

This clonotype was observed many times. The chain carries TRBV12-3 or TRBV12-4 and TRBJ1-2; D not certain. The V gene lost 4 bases and the J gene lost 0 bases, with 3 bases spanning the gap. The CDR3 has 12 amino acids. In nucleotides, the CDR3 is TGTGCCAGCAGTTCCACTAACTATGGCTACACCTTC. Protein sequence: CASSSTNYGYTF.

This clonotype came up a few times. V is TRBV19 and J is TRBJ1-1, with D unclear. The CDR3 spans 13 residues. Germline-derived CDR1 and CDR2 are LNHDA and SQIVND (reference sequence). V lost 1 base and J lost 4, with 7 bases in between. CDR3 nucleotide sequence: TGTGCCAGTAGTATAGGAGGGATCACTGAAGCTTTCTTT. Protein sequence: CASSIGGITEAFF. The full variable domain, with the rest looked up from reference TRBV19 and TRBJ1-1, is DGGITQSPKYLFRKEGQNVTLSCEQNLNHDAMYWYRQDPGQGLRLIYYSQIVNDFQKGDIAEGYSVSREKKESFPLTVTSAQKNPTAFYLCASSIGGITEAFFGQGTRLTVV.

This clonotype was seen a few times. The rearrangement links TRBV7-9 to TRBJ1-3; no reliable D call. The germline V gene has CDR1 SEHNR and CDR2 FQNEAQ (reference sequence). Trimming took 5 bases from V and 4 from J, leaving 9 bases between them. CDR3 length: 13 residues. CDR3 region: CASSPEAGNTIYF. The CDR3 DNA reads as TGTGCCAGCAGCCCCGAGGCGGGAAACACCATATATTTT.

The genes are TRBV7-2 and TRBJ2-1; TRBD2 might be the D (5 bases). Trimming took 5 bases from V and 3 from J, leaving 11 bases between them. Germline V CDR1 and CDR2: SGHTA, FQGNSA. The CDR3 loop spans 14 amino acids. The CDR3 sequence is CASSQYRDYNEQFF. The CDR3 DNA follows: TGTGCCAGCAGCCAATACCGGGACTACAATGAGCAGTTCTTC.

The rearrangement uses TRBV20-1 and TRBJ2-5; D gene unclear. V lost 3 bases, J lost 4 bases, and 12 bases lay in between. Looked up from germline, CDR1 is DFQATT and CDR2 is SNEGSKA (reference sequence). This CDR3 is built from 13 residues. Here the CDR3 reads CSARRTNLETQYF. The CDR3 nucleotides are TGCAGTGCTAGGCGCACCAATCTAGAGACCCAGTACTTC.

This clonotype occurred a few times. The chain couples TRBV9 to TRBJ2-7; TRBD2 is a possible D gene (6 bases). Trimming left V 3 bases short and J 5 bases short, with 21 bases between. This CDR3 is built from 16 residues. Germline CDR1 SGDLS, CDR2 YYNGEE. The CDR3: CASSASAGPYSDEQYF. DNA of the CDR3: TGTGCCAGCAGCGCCTCAGCGGGCCCTTACTCGGACGAGCAGTACTTC.

The chain has TRBV29-1 and TRBJ1-2; 11 positions agree with TRBD1. The CDR3 has 12 amino acids. With V trimmed by 7 bases and J by 6 bases, 4 bases remained unmatched. CDR1 is SQVTM and CDR2 is ANQGSEA in the germline V gene. The CDR3 here is CSAGDRGDGYTF. CDR3 nucleotides: TGCAGCGCCGGGGACAGGGGGGATGGCTACACCTTC.

This clonotype was detected only a few times. DNA of the CDR3: TGCAGTGCTAGCCAGAGGTCAGGGTTTGAGACCCAGTACTTC. It is translated as CSASQRSGFETQYF. V is TRBV20-1 and J is TRBJ2-5, with D possibly TRBD1 on 5 matching bases. The V gene's germline CDR1 is DFQATT and CDR2 SNEGSKA (reference sequence). The CDR3 has 14 residues. Trimming removed 3 bases at V and 5 bases at J, with 16 bases between.

V is TRBV5-6 and J is TRBJ1-1; a weak D match, TRBD1 (5 bases). Trimming left V 0 bases short and J 4 bases short, with 16 bases between. The length of the CDR3 is 16 residues. CDR1 SGHDT and CDR2 YYEEEE come from the germline V gene. The CDR3 region has the DNA TGTGCCAGCAGCTTGGTCGGAGGGGCGTTCGCCACTGAAGCTTTCTTT. It translates to CASSLVGGAFATEAFF.

This clonotype was detected only a few times. The chain recombines TRBV5-1 with TRBJ2-3, with TRBD1 as a possible D gene (6 bases). V was clipped by 6 bases and J by 2 bases, with 19 bases between them. CDR1 is SGHRS, CDR2 YFSETQ, per germline. CDR3 length equals 16 residues. In nucleotides, the CDR3 is TGCGCCAGCACCCGGGGACGAGACAGGTACACAGATACGCAGTATTTT. It encodes CASTRGRDRYTDTQYF.

V gene TRBV2 combines with J gene TRBJ2-5; a possible D gene is TRBD2 (5 bases). The CDR3 is made up of 14 amino acids. V shed 2 bases and J shed 6 bases, with 13 bases lying between them. Germline V gene sequence: CDR1 SNHLY, CDR2 FYNNEI. CDR3 region: CASSERTSWQTQYF. CDR3 DNA sequence: TGTGCCAGCAGTGAAAGAACTAGTTGGCAGACCCAGTACTTC. Together with reference TRBV2 and TRBJ2-5, the CDR3 gives the full variable domain: EPEVTQTPSHQVTQMGQEVILRCVPISNHLYFYWYRQILGQKVEFLVSFYNNEISEKSEIFDDQFSVERPDGSNFTLKIRSTKLEDSAMYFCASSERTSWQTQYFGPGTRLLVL.

The rearrangement joins TRBV10-3 to TRBJ2-5; a possible D gene is TRBD1 (6 bases). Between the trimmed V and J ends, which lost 8 bases and 1 base, there was a span of 8 bases. Germline CDR1 and CDR2: ENHRY and SYGVKD. CDR3 length: 12 residues. The CDR3 DNA follows: TGTGCCATCGGCAGGGGCCAAGAGACCCAGTACTTC. It codes for CAIGRGQETQYF.

This chain uses TRBV4-3 with TRBJ2-5; D not certain. Trimming removed 0 bases at V and 1 base at J, with 9 bases between. The CDR3 consists of 15 residues. Germline loops: CDR1 LGHNA, CDR2 YSLEER. The CDR3: CASSQDWRPQETQYF. The CDR3 coding sequence is TGCGCCAGCAGCCAAGACTGGCGGCCCCAAGAGACCCAGTACTTC.

This clonotype has just a few counts. The chain uses TRBV9 and TRBJ2-7, with TRBD1 identical over 7 bases. From germline, CDR1 is SGDLS and CDR2 YYNGEE. V trimming: 0 bases; J trimming: 3 bases; junction bases outside the gene matches: 9. The CDR3 loop spans 16 amino acids. CDR3 region: CASSVGRQGKGYEQYF. The CDR3 region has the DNA TGTGCCAGCAGCGTAGGTCGACAGGGAAAGGGCTACGAGCAGTACTTC.